This T cell receptor (beta chain) was sequenced during a study of control samples from healthy donors and cancer patients. Germline V gene sequence: CDR1 SGHTA, CDR2 FQGNSA. This CDR3 contains 14 residues. V dropped 5 bases and J dropped 11 bases, with 19 bases sitting between them. Some clones are missing from TCRdb's copy, which holds only in-frame ones; the method was immunoSEQ multiplex PCR. The sample includes around 180,000 clones, 85% to 90% of them seen just once. This rearrangement joins TRBV7-2 to TRBJ1-5; D uncertain. Sequencing was performed on blood. This TCR came from a woman aged 25 to 45 in good health. CDR3 residues: CASSARTPTEAQHF. In nucleotides, the CDR3 is TGTGCCAGCAGCGCTCGGACTCCCACCGAGGCCCAGCATTTT.